Described below is a single T cell receptor beta chain sequence and its context. The antigen is not known. Sequencing used immunoSEQ multiplex PCR; TCRdb keeps in-frame clones, though not all of them. The repertoire holds approximately 140,000 clones, with 90% as singletons. This entry comes from a study of T cell responses to AZD1222 COVID-19 vaccine. Whole-study results and caveats: Among the donors, most were white British and more were female, and clonal diversity was possibly underestimated. Baseline serostatus was positive in only five to seven AZD1222 recipients. CD4 TCRs linked to vaccination spanned spike, dominating at 160-218 and 743-854.

The material was peripheral blood, obtained 28 days after the second AZD1222 dose. This TCR was recovered from an adult who received the AZD1222 COVID-19 vaccine.

CDR3 nucleotide sequence: TGTGCCAGCAGCGTAGGTACGGAATATGGCTACACCTTC. It yields the protein CASSVGTEYGYTF. The V call is TRBV9, the J call TRBJ1-2; unclear D gene. The V end was cut by 0 bases, the J end by 5 bases, with 8 bases between. The CDR3 is 13 amino acids. Germline CDR1 reads SGDLS; CDR2 reads YYNGEE.